A selection of T cell receptor beta chains follows, all from one sample in a study of patients and donors after allogeneic stem cell transplantation. TCRdb called the RT-PCR reads again in MiXCR, with one record for every CDR3 protein. The repertoire has some 880,000 distinct CDR3 sequences, over 15% of them found once; the top ten carry about 6%. What was sequenced was blood, either unsorted or a sorted T cell fraction (not recorded which). Receptors originate from a human donor who was either an allogeneic HSCT recipient or a stem cell or donor lymphocyte infusion donor (not recorded which). It is not recorded whose cells these are; they may come from a transplant donor. Each CDR3 is given with its conserved first and last residue. The D gene is left open where the match is weak. A row's size may be missing; if present it is once, few, many or a size class.

J: TRBJ2-3
V: TRBV29-1
D: -
size: many
DNA: TGCAGCGTTCTGCCCCCGGGGGTGGCAGATACGCAGTATTTT
CDR3: CSVLPPGVADTQYF

J: TRBJ2-5
V: TRBV5-1
D: -
size: few
DNA: TGCGCCAGCAGCTTCTTTCGGGTACAAGAGACCCAGTACTTC
CDR3: CASSFFRVQETQYF

J: TRBJ2-5
V: TRBV2
D: -
size: -
DNA: TGTGCCAGCAGTACTGGAAGGGTCGAAGAGACCCAGTACTTC
CDR3: CASSTGRVEETQYF

J: TRBJ1-6
V: TRBV2
D: -
size: -
DNA: TGTGCCAGCAGTACCGGTGGCTCCGGCTCCTATAATTCACCCCTCCACTTT
CDR3: CASSTGGSGSYNSPLHF

J: TRBJ1-1
V: TRBV4-1
D: TRBD1
size: -
DNA: TGCGCCAGCAGGGTCCGGGACAGGGGGCTTGGGACTGAAGCTTTCTTT
CDR3: CASRVRDRGLGTEAFF

J: TRBJ1-2
V: TRBV29-1
D: -
size: -
DNA: TGCAGCGTTGAAGTCCGCTATGGCTACACCTTC
CDR3: CSVEVRYGYTF

J: TRBJ2-5
V: TRBV2
D: TRBD2
size: -
DNA: TGTGCCAGCAGTGACGAAGGACTAGCGGGGAGTGAGACCCAGTACTTC
CDR3: CASSDEGLAGSETQYF

J: TRBJ1-1
V: TRBV12-3/TRBV12-4
D: -
size: many
DNA: TGTGCCAGCAGTTTAAATGGCGGGGTCACTGAAGCTTTCTTT
CDR3: CASSLNGGVTEAFF

J: TRBJ1-2
V: TRBV11-2
D: -
size: -
DNA: TGTGCCAGCAGCTTAGTCTCTCAAAAAGGAAGACAATTCTATGGCTACACCTTC
CDR3: CASSLVSQKGRQFYGYTF

J: TRBJ2-5
V: TRBV2
D: -
size: -
DNA: TGTGCCAGCAGTGAGGTAATCCGGACGGACCGTAAAGAGACCCAGTACTTC
CDR3: CASSEVIRTDRKETQYF